This T cell receptor (beta chain) was documented in a study of identical twins. The CDR3 is 14 residues long. Trimming removed 6 bases at V and 1 base at J, with 12 bases between. CDR1 MDHEN and CDR2 SYDVKM come from the germline V gene. This clonotype was observed at least ten times. Antigen unknown. Study observations and caveats: Twin pairs had excess sharing that was weaker in beta out-of-frame sequences. Abundant beta clonotypes from cord blood had fewer insertions, unlike memory repertoires, which showed none. For out-of-frame alpha sequences shared by twins, low generation probability was in excess.

Template switching supplied a universal primer site; unique molecular identifiers were carried on the cDNA. TCRdb re-analysed the 5' RACE reads in MiXCR, keeping a single row per CDR3 protein. Of approximately 590,000 distinct CDR3 sequences in the sample, approximately 9.6% are singletons; the top ten hold approximately 3.2%. Separately, the same data were catalogued under a study of yellow fever vaccine responses in identical twins.

This TCR derives from a woman aged 18-29 years in good health. The genes are TRBV28 and TRBJ1-1; possible D gene TRBD1, 6 bases. Sequenced sample: PBMCs. CDR3 region: CASSSRGANTEAFF. The CDR3 DNA follows: TGTGCCAGCAGCTCCAGGGGCGCGAACACTGAAGCTTTCTTT.